This entry lists 22 T cell receptor beta chains sequenced from one sample in a study of cytotoxic CD8 clonotypes in ibrutinib-treated CLL. Only in-frame clones appear in the TCRdb table, and some are missing; sequencing was by immunoSEQ multiplex PCR. The table records about 310,000 clones, around four fifths of them present only once. Here the sequenced sample was PBMCs, taken before ibrutinib treatment. These receptor sequences come from a human donor with chronic lymphocytic leukemia.

The chain has TRBV13 and TRBJ1-4; 9 bases are a match to TRBD1. Germline V gene sequence: CDR1 PRHDT, CDR2 FYEKMQ (reference sequence). Trimming at V came to 0 bases and at J to 11 bases, leaving 7 bases not matched to a gene. The CDR3 is made up of 15 amino acids. The CDR3 sequence: CASSLGRTGVEKLFF. Written as DNA, the CDR3 is TGTGCCAGCAGCTTAGGCAGGACAGGGGTAGAGAAACTGTTTTTT.

The rearrangement uses TRBV27 and TRBJ2-1, with D tentatively TRBD2 (5 bases). V gave up 0 bases and J gave up 7 bases, with 19 bases separating them. The CDR3 is 17 amino acids. The V gene's germline CDR1 is MNHEY and CDR2 SMNVEV (reference sequence). In DNA, the CDR3 is TGTGCCAGCAGTTTATCCGACCCCCCCGGGGTATCGAATGAGCAGTTCTTC. This translates into CASSLSDPPGVSNEQFF.

The chain has TRBV25-1 and TRBJ2-5, with no clear D. Trimming left V 0 bases short and J 2 bases short, with 10 bases between. This CDR3 comprises 15 residues. Germline V lookup: CDR1 MGHDK, CDR2 SYGVNS. The CDR3 spells CASSEYIGSQETQYF. The CDR3 DNA is TGTGCCAGCAGTGAATACATCGGTTCACAAGAGACCCAGTACTTC.

The V gene is TRBV2, the J gene TRBJ2-7, with TRBD1 identical over 8 bases. J was trimmed by 0 bases and V by 6 bases; bases with no gene match: 10. Germline V gives CDR1 SNHLY, CDR2 FYNNEI. The CDR3 has 16 amino acids. The CDR3 here is CASRTRGQGGSYEQYF. The CDR3 DNA is TGTGCCAGCAGAACCCGTGGACAGGGTGGCTCCTACGAGCAGTACTTC.

Here the CDR3 DNA reads TGCAGCGTTTTCCTTCGACAGTCCTACGAGCAGTACTTC. Protein: CSVFLRQSYEQYF. The chain couples TRBV29-1 to TRBJ2-7; weak D call: TRBD1 (5 bases). CDR1 is SQVTM, CDR2 ANQGSEA, per germline. Trimming took off 5 bases at V and 1 base at J, with 12 bases between the two ends. The CDR3 has 13 amino acids.

This clone occurred once. The genes are TRBV21-1 and TRBJ2-3; TRBD2, as called in the table, went unchecked against the DNA. TRBV21-1 is a pseudogene segment. The CDR3 sequence is 18 residues long. For the CDR3, the DNA is TGTGCCAGCAGCCCCTGGAGGGCCTCAATAACTAGCACAGATACGCAGTATTTT. It is translated as CASSPWRASITSTDTQYF.

The chain is built from TRBV9 and TRBJ2-1, with 10 nucleotides matching TRBD2. This CDR3 has 18 amino acids. Germline V gene sequence: CDR1 SGDLS, CDR2 YYNGEE. Unmatched junction bases numbered 14, after V lost 0 bases and J lost 8 bases. The CDR3 here is CASSVATQASGSGYEQFF. The CDR3 DNA is TGTGCCAGCAGCGTAGCTACACAGGCTAGCGGGAGTGGCTATGAGCAGTTCTTC.

Points on this clone: The identical CDR3 is also encoded by other nucleotide sequences in the sample. The CDR3: CASSSRLAGGYEQYF. Here the CDR3 DNA reads TGTGCCAGCAGTTCAAGACTAGCGGGAGGCTACGAGCAGTACTTC. V is TRBV6-5 and J is TRBJ2-7, with 13 bases identical to TRBD2. The CDR3 covers 15 residues. Germline CDR1 is MNHEY and CDR2 is SVGAGI. With 4 bases clipped from V and 3 bases from J, the junction kept 3 bases outside the gene matches.

To note about this clone: Other DNA sequences of this sample code for an identical CDR3. The chain carries TRBV7-9 and TRBJ2-7, with 8 bases that match TRBD2. Germline CDR1 reads SEHNR; CDR2 reads FQNEAQ (reference sequence). The CDR3 is 15 amino acids. J was trimmed by 1 base and V by 0 bases; bases with no gene match: 2. This CDR3 is CASSLASGGSYEQYF. CDR3 coding DNA: TGTGCCAGCAGCTTAGCCAGCGGGGGATCCTACGAGCAGTACTTC.

The chain recombines TRBV9 with TRBJ1-2; the match to TRBD1 covers 7 bases. Trimming took 0 bases from V and 6 from J; bases not matched to a gene: 8. This CDR3 has 15 amino acids. CDR1 is SGDLS, CDR2 YYNGEE, per germline. CDR3 DNA sequence: TGTGCCAGCAGCGTAGGCGACGTCAGGGGGAATGGCTACACCTTC. Translating gives CASSVGDVRGNGYTF. Looking up the rest from reference TRBV9 and TRBJ1-2 gives the full variable domain: DSGVTQTPKHLITATGQRVTLRCSPRSGDLSVYWYQQSLDQGLQFLIQYYNGEERAKGNILERFSAQQFPDLHSELNLSSLELGDSALYFCASSVGDVRGNGYTFGSGTRLTVV.

The V gene is TRBV30, the J gene TRBJ2-5; 10 bases map to TRBD2. Germline values: CDR1 GTSNPN, CDR2 SVGIG (reference sequence). There are 17 residues in the CDR3. Trimming at V came to 1 base and at J to 2 bases, leaving 10 bases not matched to a gene. Here the CDR3 DNA reads TGTGCCTGGAGTGGGCGCTGGACTAGCGGAATACAAGAGACCCAGTACTTC. Translation: CAWSGRWTSGIQETQYF.

This chain connects TRBV27 to TRBJ1-4; unclear D gene. CDR1 and CDR2 from the germline V gene are MNHEY and SMNVEV (reference sequence). V was shortened by 2 bases and J by 8 bases, with 9 bases between the two germline ends. This CDR3 is built from 13 residues. CDR3 protein: CASSLGLKEKLFF. The DNA of the CDR3 is TGTGCCAGCAGTTTAGGCCTCAAGGAAAAACTGTTTTTT.

The gene calls are TRBV4-3 and TRBJ2-3, with D unresolved. Germline CDR1 reads LGHNA; CDR2 reads YSLEER. This CDR3 has 16 amino acids. V lost 1 base to trimming and J lost 2 bases, with 13 bases between them. CDR3 sequence: CASSQATGYDTDTQYF. The CDR3, as DNA: TGCGCCAGCAGCCAAGCGACGGGTTACGACACAGATACGCAGTATTTT.

The rearrangement links TRBV7-2 to TRBJ1-1, with D possibly TRBD1 on 6 matching bases. The CDR3 extends over 12 amino acids. In germline, CDR1 is SGHTA, CDR2 FQGNSA. Deletions cut 2 bases from V and 7 bases from J, with 8 bases between. CDR3 sequence: CASSLRGGEAFF. The CDR3 region has the DNA TGTGCCAGCAGCTTAAGGGGGGGTGAAGCTTTCTTT. The full variable domain, completed using reference TRBV7-2 and TRBJ1-1, is GAGVSQSPSNKVTEKGKDVELRCDPISGHTALYWYRQSLGQGLEFLIYFQGNSAPDKSGLPSDRFSAERTGGSVSTLTIQRTQQEDSAVYLCASSLRGGEAFFGQGTRLTVV.

The gene calls are TRBV30 and TRBJ1-5; perhaps TRBD1 as D (6 bases). The CDR3 has 13 amino acids. Germline CDR1 reads GTSNPN; CDR2 reads SVGIG (reference sequence). Deletions cut 7 bases from V and 2 bases from J, with 12 bases between. CDR3 region: CAYKDSGNQPQHF. The CDR3, as DNA: TGTGCCTATAAGGACAGCGGCAATCAGCCCCAGCATTTT.

The gene calls are TRBV9 and TRBJ1-1, with TRBD1 as a possible D gene (5 bases). Between the trimmed V and J ends, which lost 1 base and 3 bases, there was a span of 10 bases. The CDR3 extends over 14 amino acids. CDR1 and CDR2 (germline): SGDLS, YYNGEE. CDR3 loop: CASSVRREDTEAFF. DNA for the CDR3: TGTGCCAGCAGCGTACGCAGGGAGGACACTGAAGCTTTCTTT.

This rearrangement joins TRBV28 to TRBJ2-7, with 8 bases aligning to TRBD1. The CDR3 extends over 16 amino acids. The trim removed 5 bases at V and 0 bases at J, leaving 9 bases unmatched. The germline CDR1 and CDR2 sequences are MDHEN and SYDVKM. This CDR3 reads CASSARPGQASYEQYF. CDR3 bases: TGTGCCAGCAGTGCCCGCCCGGGACAGGCCTCCTACGAGCAGTACTTC.

The chain combines TRBV11-1 with TRBJ2-3, with 7 bases matching TRBD2. CDR1 is SGHAT, CDR2 FQDESV, per germline (reference sequence). Unmatched junction bases numbered 10, after V lost 5 bases and J lost 2 bases. The CDR3 is made up of 16 amino acids. CDR3 DNA sequence: TGTGCCAGCAGCCAGGGCCTAGCGGTTCTCACAGATACGCAGTATTTT. Translating it yields CASSQGLAVLTDTQYF.

The chain carries TRBV5-4 and TRBJ2-7; D is perhaps TRBD2 (6 bases). V lost 2 bases, J lost 0 bases, and 9 bases lay in between. The CDR3 is 14 amino acids. Germline assignment: CDR1 SGHNT and CDR2 YYREEE (reference sequence). This CDR3 reads CASSFGGDSYEQYF. CDR3 in DNA: TGTGCCAGCAGCTTTGGCGGGGACTCCTACGAGCAGTACTTC.

V is TRBV19 and J is TRBJ2-7; 10 positions agree with TRBD2. The CDR3 is 16 amino acids. Looked up from germline, CDR1 is LNHDA and CDR2 is SQIVND (reference sequence). Losses at the gene ends were 5 bases for V and 6 bases for J; bases not matched to a gene: 13. The CDR3 loop reads CASSSLSSGSYSEQYF. The CDR3 nucleotides read TGTGCCAGTAGTTCCCTGTCTAGCGGGAGCTATAGCGAGCAGTACTTC.

The chain links TRBV29-1 to TRBJ2-3; TRBD1 is a possible D gene (6 bases). Per the germline V gene, CDR1 is SQVTM and CDR2 is ANQGSEA. V lost 1 base, J lost 2 bases, and 10 bases lay in between. The CDR3 is 14 residues long. The CDR3 reads CSVEAPGHTDTQYF. CDR3 coding DNA: TGCAGCGTTGAAGCCCCGGGACACACAGATACGCAGTATTTT.

The rearrangement joins TRBV30 to TRBJ2-7, with a weak D call TRBD1 (5 bases). The V and J ends lost 5 bases and 0 bases respectively, with 14 bases between them. Germline CDR1 and CDR2: GTSNPN and SVGIG (reference sequence). The CDR3 runs 14 residues. The CDR3 DNA sequence: TGTGCCTGGGCCAGGGTACCGAACTCCTACGAGCAGTACTTC. This sequence encodes CAWARVPNSYEQYF.